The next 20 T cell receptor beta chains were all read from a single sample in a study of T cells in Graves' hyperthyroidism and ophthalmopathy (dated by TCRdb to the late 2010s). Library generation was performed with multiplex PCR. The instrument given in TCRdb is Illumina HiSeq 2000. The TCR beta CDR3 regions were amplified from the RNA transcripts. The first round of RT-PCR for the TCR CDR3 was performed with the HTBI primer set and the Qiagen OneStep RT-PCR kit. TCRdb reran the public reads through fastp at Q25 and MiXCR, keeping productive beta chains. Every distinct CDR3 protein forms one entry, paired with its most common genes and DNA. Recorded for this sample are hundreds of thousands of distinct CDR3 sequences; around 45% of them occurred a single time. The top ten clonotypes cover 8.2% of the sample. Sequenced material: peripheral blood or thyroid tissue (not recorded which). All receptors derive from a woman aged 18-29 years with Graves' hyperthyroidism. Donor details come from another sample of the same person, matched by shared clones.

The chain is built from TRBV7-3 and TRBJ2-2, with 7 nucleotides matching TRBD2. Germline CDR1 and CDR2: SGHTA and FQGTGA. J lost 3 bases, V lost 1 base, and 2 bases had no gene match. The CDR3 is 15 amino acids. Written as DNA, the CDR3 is TGTGCCAGCAGCTTAATCAGCGGGGACACCGGGGAGCTGTTTTTT. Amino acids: CASSLISGDTGELFF.

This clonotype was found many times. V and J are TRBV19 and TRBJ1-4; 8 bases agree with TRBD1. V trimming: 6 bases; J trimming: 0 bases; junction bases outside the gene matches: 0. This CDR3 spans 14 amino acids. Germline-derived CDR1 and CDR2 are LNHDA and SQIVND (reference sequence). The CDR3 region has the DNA TGTGCCAGTAGGGACAGGGCAACTAATGAAAAACTGTTTTTT. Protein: CASRDRATNEKLFF. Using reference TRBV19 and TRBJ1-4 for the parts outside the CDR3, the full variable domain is DGGITQSPKYLFRKEGQNVTLSCEQNLNHDAMYWYRQDPGQGLRLIYYSQIVNDFQKGDIAEGYSVSREKKESFPLTVTSAQKNPTAFYLCASRDRATNEKLFFGSGTQLSVL.

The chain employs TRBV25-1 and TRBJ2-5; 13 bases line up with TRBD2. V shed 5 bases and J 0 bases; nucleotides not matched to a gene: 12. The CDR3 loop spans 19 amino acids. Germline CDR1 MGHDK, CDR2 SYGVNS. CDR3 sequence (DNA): TGTGCCAGCAGTTACGGTCTACGGACTAGCGGGAGACACCAAGAGACCCAGTACTTC. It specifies CASSYGLRTSGRHQETQYF.

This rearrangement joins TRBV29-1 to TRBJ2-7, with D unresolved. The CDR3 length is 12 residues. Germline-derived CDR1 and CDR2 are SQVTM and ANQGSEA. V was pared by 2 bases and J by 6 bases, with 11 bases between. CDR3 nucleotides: TGCAGCGTTGAATCAAATGGAAGCGAGCAGTACTTC. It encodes CSVESNGSEQYF.

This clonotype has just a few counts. The CDR3 reads CASSLRGGTAETQYF. CDR3 bases: TGTGCCAGCAGCTTGAGGGGGGGCACGGCGGAGACCCAGTACTTC. The J gene is TRBJ2-5, the V gene TRBV11-3, with TRBD2 as a possible D gene (7 bases). CDR3 size: 15 residues. The germline V gene has CDR1 SGHNT and CDR2 YENEEA. With 3 bases removed from V and 5 bases from J, the gap between germline ends came to 16 bases.

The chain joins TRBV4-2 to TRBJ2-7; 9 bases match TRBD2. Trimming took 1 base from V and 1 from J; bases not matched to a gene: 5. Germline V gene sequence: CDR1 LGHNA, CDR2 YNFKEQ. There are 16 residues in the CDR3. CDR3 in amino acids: CASSQVSSGTSYEQYF. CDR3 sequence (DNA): TGTGCCAGCAGCCAAGTTTCTAGCGGGACTTCCTACGAGCAGTACTTC.

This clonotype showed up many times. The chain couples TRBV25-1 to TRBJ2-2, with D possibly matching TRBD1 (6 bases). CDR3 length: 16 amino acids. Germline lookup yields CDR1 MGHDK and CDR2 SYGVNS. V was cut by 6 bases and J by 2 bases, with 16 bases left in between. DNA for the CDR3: TGTGCCAGCAGGACGTCGGCCAGGGGCAACACCGGGGAGCTGTTTTTT. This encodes CASRTSARGNTGELFF.

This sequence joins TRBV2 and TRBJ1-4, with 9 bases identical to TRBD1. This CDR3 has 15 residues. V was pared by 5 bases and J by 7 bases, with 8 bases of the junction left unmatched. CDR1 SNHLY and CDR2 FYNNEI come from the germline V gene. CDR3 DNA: TGTGCCAGCAGTTCCCACAGGGGGCTAAGTGAAAAACTGTTTTTT. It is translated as CASSSHRGLSEKLFF.

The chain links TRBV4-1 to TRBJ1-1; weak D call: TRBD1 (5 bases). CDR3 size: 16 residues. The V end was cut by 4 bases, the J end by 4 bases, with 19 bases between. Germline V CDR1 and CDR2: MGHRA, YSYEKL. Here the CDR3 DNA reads TGCGCCAGCAGCCCCCCGACATCAAAGGGGATCACTGAAGCTTTCTTT. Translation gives CASSPPTSKGITEAFF.

The CDR3 loop is CASSQDRLNTEAFF. In DNA form, the CDR3 reads TGCGCCAGCAGCCAGGACAGGTTGAACACTGAAGCTTTCTTT. This chain connects TRBV5-1 to TRBJ1-1; 7 positions match TRBD1. Germline V gene data show CDR1 as SGHRS and CDR2 as YFSETQ. V trimming: 4 bases; J trimming: 0 bases; junction bases outside the gene matches: 3. The CDR3 is made up of 14 amino acids.

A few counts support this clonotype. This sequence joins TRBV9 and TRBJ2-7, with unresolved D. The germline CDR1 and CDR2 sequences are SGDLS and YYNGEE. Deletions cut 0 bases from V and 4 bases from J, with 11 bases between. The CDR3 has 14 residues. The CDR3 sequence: CASSVAPGGYEQYF. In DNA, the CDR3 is TGTGCCAGCAGCGTAGCCCCCGGTGGTTACGAGCAGTACTTC.

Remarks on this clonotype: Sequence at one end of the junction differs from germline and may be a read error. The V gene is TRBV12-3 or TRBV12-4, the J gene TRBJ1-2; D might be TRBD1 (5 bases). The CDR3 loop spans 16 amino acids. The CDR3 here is CASSSQGAGGYYGHTF. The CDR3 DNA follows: TGTGCCAGCAGCTCCCAAGGGGCGGGGGGATACTATGGCCACACCTTC.

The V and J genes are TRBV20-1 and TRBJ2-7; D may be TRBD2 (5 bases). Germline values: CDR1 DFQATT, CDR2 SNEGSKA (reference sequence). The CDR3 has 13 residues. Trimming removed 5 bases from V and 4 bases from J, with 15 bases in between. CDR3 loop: CSAVPLGRYEQYF. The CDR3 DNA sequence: TGCAGTGCTGTCCCCCTAGGGAGATACGAGCAGTACTTC.

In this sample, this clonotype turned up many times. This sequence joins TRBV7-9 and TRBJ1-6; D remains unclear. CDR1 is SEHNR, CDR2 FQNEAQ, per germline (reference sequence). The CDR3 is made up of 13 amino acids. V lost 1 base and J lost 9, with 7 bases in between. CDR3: CASSLVTRSPLHF. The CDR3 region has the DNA TGTGCCAGCAGCTTAGTCACCCGTTCACCCCTCCACTTT.

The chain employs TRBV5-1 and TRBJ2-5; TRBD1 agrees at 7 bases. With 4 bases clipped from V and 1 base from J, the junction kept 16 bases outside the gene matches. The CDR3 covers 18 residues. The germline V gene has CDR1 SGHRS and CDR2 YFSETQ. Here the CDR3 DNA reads TGCGCCAGCAGCCGCTCTACAGGGGATTCCATTGTCCAAGAGACCCAGTACTTC. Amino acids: CASSRSTGDSIVQETQYF.

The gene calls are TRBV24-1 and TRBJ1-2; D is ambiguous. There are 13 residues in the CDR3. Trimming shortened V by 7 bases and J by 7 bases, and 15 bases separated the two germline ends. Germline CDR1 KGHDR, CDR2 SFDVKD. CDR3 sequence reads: CATSQTVTGGYTF. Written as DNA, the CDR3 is TGTGCCACCAGCCAAACAGTGACGGGTGGCTACACCTTC.

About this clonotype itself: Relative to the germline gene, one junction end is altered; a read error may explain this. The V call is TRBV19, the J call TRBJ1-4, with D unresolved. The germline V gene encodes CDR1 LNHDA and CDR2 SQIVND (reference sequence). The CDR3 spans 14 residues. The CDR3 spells CASQRHGENENLFF. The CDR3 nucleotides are TGTGCCAGTCAAAGACATGGGGAAAATGAAAATCTGTTTTTT.

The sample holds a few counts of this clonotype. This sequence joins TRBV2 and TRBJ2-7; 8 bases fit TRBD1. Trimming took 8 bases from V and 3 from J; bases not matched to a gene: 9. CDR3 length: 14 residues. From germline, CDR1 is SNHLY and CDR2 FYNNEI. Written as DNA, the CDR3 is TGTGCCAGCGGCCCGGACAGGGAAGGCTACGAGCAGTACTTC. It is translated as CASGPDREGYEQYF. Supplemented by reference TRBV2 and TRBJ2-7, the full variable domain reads EPEVTQTPSHQVTQMGQEVILRCVPISNHLYFYWYRQILGQKVEFLVSFYNNEISEKSEIFDDQFSVERPDGSNFTLKIRSTKLEDSAMYFCASGPDREGYEQYFGPGTRLTVT.

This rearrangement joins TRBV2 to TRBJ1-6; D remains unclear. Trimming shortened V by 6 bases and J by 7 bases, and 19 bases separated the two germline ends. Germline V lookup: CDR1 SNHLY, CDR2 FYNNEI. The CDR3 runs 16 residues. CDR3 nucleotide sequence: TGTGCCAGCAGCCTACGTCCCGTGGAGGAAAATTCACCCCTCCACTTT. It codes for CASSLRPVEENSPLHF.

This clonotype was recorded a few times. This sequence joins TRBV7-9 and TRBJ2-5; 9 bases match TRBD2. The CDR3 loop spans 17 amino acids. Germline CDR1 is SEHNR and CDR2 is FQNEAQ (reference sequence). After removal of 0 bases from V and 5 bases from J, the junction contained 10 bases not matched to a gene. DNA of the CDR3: TGTGCCAGCAGCTTAGCTGTTGGCGGGAGGGCCCTTGAGACCCAGTACTTC. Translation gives CASSLAVGGRALETQYF.